Sequencing of this T cell receptor beta chain was carried out in a study of T cell repertoires in cytomegalovirus infection. Overall study: Through public TCR beta signatures, both CMV infection and matching HLA type were indicated.

Germline V gene data show CDR1 as SEHNR and CDR2 as FQNEAQ (reference sequence). The length of the CDR3 is 14 residues. With 5 bases removed from V and 3 bases from J, the gap between germline ends came to 13 bases. General study findings and limits: Summed frequency of public TCR beta families distinguished CMV carriers with the relevant HLA.

TCRdb redid the calling of the reads with MiXCR, one entry per CDR3 protein. The sample includes about 130,000 distinct CDR3 sequences, roughly a third seen only once; the top ten take 45% to 65%. This clonotype was detected only a few times. What it recognizes is unknown. This receptor was obtained from a human donor in good health (CMV status not recorded). Some clones in this sample may be carry-over from other donors' samples. The starting material was CD8+ T cells from cultured PBMCs, obtained from culture after CMV antigen stimulation. The J gene is TRBJ1-1, the V gene TRBV7-9; perhaps TRBD1 as D (5 bases). The CDR3 loop reads CASSPRTPYTEAFF. In DNA form, the CDR3 reads TGTGCCAGCAGCCCCAGGACACCGTACACTGAAGCTTTCTTT.